This entry is about one TCR beta chain. The antigen is not known. This specimen belongs to a study of T cell responses to AZD1222 COVID-19 vaccine. Study-wide context: Pooling covered second doses at about 4 or about 12 weeks. Study conclusions and caveats: Close to half of all spike-specific TCRs reportedly target regions of the variants that are unmutated.

CDR1 is SGHRS and CDR2 is YFSETQ in the germline V gene. The CDR3 loop spans 14 amino acids. The junction had 11 bases not matched to a gene; V was cut back by 5 bases and J by 7 bases. The method was immunoSEQ multiplex PCR; TCRdb's version includes in-frame clones alone and lacks a portion of them. The data hold 100,000 to 110,000 clones, with about 88% observed a single time. The material sequenced was peripheral blood, taken on day 0 of AZD1222 vaccination. V and J are TRBV5-1 and TRBJ2-7, with 8 bases fitting TRBD1. This receptor was taken from an adult in good health. This CDR3 is CASRAGTGGWEQYF. The CDR3 nucleotides read TGCGCCAGCAGGGCAGGGACAGGCGGATGGGAGCAGTACTTC.